This entry lists 24 T cell receptor beta chains sequenced from one sample in a study of cytomegalovirus exposure and HLA in healthy donors. Primers included in the PCR were 60 Vbeta and 13 Jbeta primers. Clones were sequenced by immunoSEQ multiplex PCR, and TCRdb holds only the in-frame ones, with some missing. This sample has about 98,000 clones, with about four fifths found just once. The sample taken for sequencing was PBMCs. The receptors originated from a female donor in good health and CMV-seropositive.

The chain joins TRBV6-5 to TRBJ2-7; tentative D call: TRBD1 (5 bases). Germline assignment: CDR1 MNHEY and CDR2 SVGAGI. CDR3 length: 15 amino acids. Between the trimmed V and J ends, which lost 0 bases and 0 bases, there was a span of 9 bases. As DNA, the CDR3 is TGTGCCAGCAGTTACTCCGGACATCACTCCTACGAGCAGTACTTC. Translation: CASSYSGHHSYEQYF.

Of note for this clone: Relative to the germline gene, one junction end is altered; a read error may explain this. The chain combines TRBV7-9 with TRBJ1-1; D remains ambiguous. The germline V gene has CDR1 SEHNR and CDR2 FQNEAQ (reference sequence). There are 14 residues in the CDR3. The CDR3, as DNA: TGTTCCAGCAGCTTAGAAGCAGGGAACACTGAAGCTTTCTTT. Its protein product is CSSSLEAGNTEAFF.

This chain joins TRBV6-5 and TRBJ1-1; D call uncertain. Germline CDR1 MNHEY, CDR2 SVGAGI. Between the trimmed V and J ends, which lost 6 bases and 11 bases, there was a span of 22 bases. The CDR3 covers 14 residues. This chain's CDR3 is CASSSPGGQTMAFF. The CDR3 nucleotides are TGTGCCAGCAGCTCCCCGGGAGGGCAAACGATGGCTTTCTTT.

CDR3 in DNA: TGTGCCAGTCTTAGACAGGGCGCGAACACCGGGGAGCTGTTTTTT. As protein: CASLRQGANTGELFF. The chain is built from TRBV6-1 and TRBJ2-2, with 7 positions matching TRBD1. V was clipped by 9 bases and J by 0 bases; unmatched bases: 7. CDR3 length equals 15 residues. CDR1 MNHNS and CDR2 SASEGT come from the germline V gene.

J is TRBJ2-1 and V is TRBV6-5, with D perhaps matching TRBD1 (5 bases). Per germline, CDR1 MNHEY and CDR2 SVGAGI. The CDR3 is 14 amino acids. The V end was cut by 2 bases, the J end by 9 bases, with 14 bases between. CDR3 DNA: TGTGCCAGCAGTTACACCGGAACGCAGGGTGAGCAGTTCTTC. Translation: CASSYTGTQGEQFF.

The chain recombines TRBV7-2 with TRBJ2-5; TRBD2 matches 11 bases. The V segment lost 1 base and the J segment 11 bases; nucleotides outside the gene matches: 9. The CDR3 length is 15 residues. The germline CDR1 and CDR2 sequences are SGHTA and FQGNSA. The CDR3 nucleotides read TGTGCCAGCAGCTTAGTGCTAGCGGGAGGTGGGGAGCAGTACTTC. Translated: CASSLVLAGGGEQYF.

The chain joins TRBV5-4 to TRBJ1-2, with 9 bases matching TRBD1. This CDR3 is 14 amino acids long. From germline, CDR1 is SGHNT and CDR2 YYREEE (reference sequence). The J segment lost 4 bases and the V segment lost 0 bases, leaving 1 base of the junction unmatched. CDR3 protein: CASSLVDRGYGYTF. In nucleotides, the CDR3 is TGTGCCAGCAGCTTGGTGGACAGGGGCTATGGCTACACCTTC.

This chain joins TRBV6-5 and TRBJ1-3, with D unclear. Germline V gives CDR1 MNHEY, CDR2 SVGAGI. The CDR3 runs 15 residues. The V and J ends lost 6 bases and 0 bases respectively, with 12 bases between them. CDR3 region: CASSRTLHSGNTIYF. The CDR3 DNA follows: TGTGCCAGCAGCCGCACTCTTCACTCTGGAAACACCATATATTTT.

This chain uses TRBV5-5 with TRBJ1-2, with 10 bases matching TRBD1. Germline-derived CDR1 and CDR2 are SGHKS and YYEKEE (reference sequence). The CDR3 is 16 amino acids. The V and J ends lost 2 bases and 5 bases, in that order; junction bases with no gene match: 9. CDR3 DNA sequence: TGTGCCAGCAGCTTAGGACCTGGGACAGGGGCTTATGGCTACACCTTC. Translating it yields CASSLGPGTGAYGYTF. The entire variable domain, with the rest obtained from reference TRBV5-5 and TRBJ1-2, is as follows: DAGVTQSPTHLIKTRGQQVTLRCSPISGHKSVSWYQQVLGQGPQFIFQYYEKEERGRGNFPDRFSARQFPNYSSELNVNALLLGDSALYLCASSLGPGTGAYGYTFGSGTRLTVV.

The chain couples TRBV29-1 to TRBJ2-7; possibly TRBD2 for D (6 bases). Trimming removed 3 bases at V and 0 bases at J, with 9 bases between. This CDR3 comprises 13 residues. From germline, CDR1 is SQVTM and CDR2 ANQGSEA. The CDR3 nucleotides are TGCAGCGTTGAGGACGGGAGCTCCTACGAGCAGTACTTC. This codes for CSVEDGSSYEQYF.

The chain combines TRBV11-2 with TRBJ2-5; maybe TRBD1 (7 bases). The CDR3 contains 13 residues. Germline V gives CDR1 SGHAT, CDR2 FQNNGV. Trimming took 3 bases from V and 7 from J, leaving 12 bases between them. The DNA for the CDR3 is TGTGCCAGCAGCTTCCGACAGGGAGGGACCCAGTACTTC. Encoded protein: CASSFRQGGTQYF.

The chain carries TRBV2 and TRBJ1-5, with no clear D. Deletions cut 3 bases from V and 0 bases from J, with 12 bases between. Per the germline V gene, CDR1 is SNHLY and CDR2 is FYNNEI. The CDR3 loop spans 16 amino acids. The CDR3 DNA is TGTGCCAGCAGTGATGGGTTAGCGGGTAGCAATCAGCCCCAGCATTTT. Translation: CASSDGLAGSNQPQHF.

In the case of this clone: At one boundary the junction diverges from the germline segment, which might be a read error. The same CDR3 can be traced to other DNA sequences in this sample. The rearrangement uses TRBV29-1 and TRBJ1-4; D call uncertain. Germline loops: CDR1 SQVTM, CDR2 ANQGSEA. This CDR3 has 14 residues. CDR3 region: CSVTETATNEKLFF. As DNA, the CDR3 is TGCAGCGTGACCGAGACTGCAACTAACGAAAAACTGTTTTTT.

This chain joins TRBV9 and TRBJ2-7; the match to TRBD2 covers 8 bases. The germline V gene encodes CDR1 SGDLS and CDR2 YYNGEE. V was pared by 2 bases and J by 2 bases, with 3 bases of the junction left unmatched. This CDR3 spans 14 amino acids. Here the CDR3 reads CASSVGLAPYEQYF. CDR3 DNA sequence: TGTGCCAGCAGCGTTGGACTAGCACCCTACGAGCAGTACTTC.

The chain employs TRBV5-1 and TRBJ1-1; 7 bases align to TRBD1. Germline trimming cut 4 bases from V and 2 bases from J; bases unmatched to any gene: 14. The CDR3 has 17 amino acids. The V gene's germline CDR1 is SGHRS and CDR2 YFSETQ. The CDR3 protein is CASSLVEGTGVNTEAFF. As DNA, the CDR3 is TGCGCCAGCAGCCTGGTGGAGGGAACAGGGGTAAACACTGAAGCTTTCTTT.

The CDR3 loop reads CASTGLTGYGYTF. CDR3 sequence (DNA): TGTGCCAGTACAGGGTTAACGGGCTATGGCTACACCTTC. The rearrangement joins TRBV19 to TRBJ1-2, with D possibly matching TRBD1 (5 bases). The germline V gene has CDR1 LNHDA and CDR2 SQIVND (reference sequence). V was cut by 7 bases and J by 4 bases, with 13 bases left in between. The CDR3 has 13 residues.

The V gene is TRBV14, the J gene TRBJ2-1; 7 nucleotides match TRBD1. V lost 4 bases and J lost 4; bases outside the gene matches: 10. Germline CDR1 SGHDN, CDR2 FVKESK. The CDR3 totals 16 residues. This CDR3 reads CASSRTTGVGYNEQFF. The DNA of the CDR3 is TGTGCCAGCAGCCGAACAACAGGGGTGGGGTACAATGAGCAGTTCTTC.

The chain joins TRBV2 to TRBJ2-1; weak D call: TRBD2 (6 bases). The CDR3 has 14 residues. Trimming took off 9 bases at V and 6 bases at J, with 18 bases between the two ends. Germline V lookup: CDR1 SNHLY, CDR2 FYNNEI. CDR3 amino acids: CASMALGGFNEQFF. CDR3 in DNA: TGTGCCAGTATGGCCCTCGGAGGGTTCAATGAGCAGTTCTTC.

V gene TRBV19 combines with J gene TRBJ2-1; TRBD2 might be the D (5 bases). Germline lookup yields CDR1 LNHDA and CDR2 SQIVND (reference sequence). V lost 6 bases, J lost 3 bases, and 15 bases lay in between. This CDR3 has 15 amino acids. The CDR3 reads CASRRAGGVYNEQFF. CDR3 nucleotide sequence: TGTGCCAGTAGGAGGGCGGGTGGGGTCTACAATGAGCAGTTCTTC.

The V gene is TRBV10-3, the J gene TRBJ1-2; 7 bases match TRBD1. This CDR3 region has 14 residues. Trimming removed 8 bases from V and 3 bases from J; junction bases left unmatched: 9. Germline V lookup: CDR1 ENHRY, CDR2 SYGVKD. CDR3 sequence: CAIFGDRGHYGYTF. CDR3 sequence (DNA): TGTGCCATCTTTGGGGACAGAGGTCACTATGGCTACACCTTC.

This clone turned up a few times. Other DNA sequences from this sample encode an identical CDR3 as well. The chain is built from TRBV4-1 and TRBJ2-7; 7 bases agree with TRBD2. J lost 0 bases, V lost 0 bases, and 5 bases had no gene match. The germline gives CDR1 MGHRA, CDR2 YSYEKL. The CDR3 extends over 16 amino acids. The CDR3 is CASSQDWGGSSYEQYF. CDR3 coding DNA: TGCGCCAGCAGCCAAGATTGGGGGGGGAGCTCCTACGAGCAGTACTTC.

The V gene is TRBV28, the J gene TRBJ1-2, with D maybe TRBD1 (6 bases). CDR1 and CDR2 (germline): MDHEN, SYDVKM. Trimming left V 6 bases short and J 0 bases short, with 20 bases between. This CDR3 comprises 17 residues. The CDR3 here is CASRNPTGSETNYGYTF. Written as DNA, the CDR3 is TGTGCCAGCAGGAACCCGACAGGCTCCGAGACTAACTATGGCTACACCTTC.

V gene TRBV19 combines with J gene TRBJ1-2; D remains unclear. The V end was cut by 5 bases, the J end by 1 base, with 11 bases between. CDR1 is LNHDA, CDR2 SQIVND, per germline (reference sequence). The CDR3 contains 14 residues. DNA of the CDR3: TGTGCCAGTAGTCTTGCGCAAAATAACTATGGCTACACCTTC. Residues: CASSLAQNNYGYTF.

This sequence joins TRBV5-1 and TRBJ2-1; tentatively, D is TRBD2 (5 bases). V gave up 2 bases and J gave up 2 bases, with 17 bases separating them. Per germline, CDR1 SGHRS and CDR2 YFSETQ. The length of the CDR3 is 17 residues. The CDR3 is CASSFGLTTTPYNEQFF. Written as DNA, the CDR3 is TGCGCCAGCAGCTTTGGCCTGACTACTACCCCCTACAATGAGCAGTTCTTC.